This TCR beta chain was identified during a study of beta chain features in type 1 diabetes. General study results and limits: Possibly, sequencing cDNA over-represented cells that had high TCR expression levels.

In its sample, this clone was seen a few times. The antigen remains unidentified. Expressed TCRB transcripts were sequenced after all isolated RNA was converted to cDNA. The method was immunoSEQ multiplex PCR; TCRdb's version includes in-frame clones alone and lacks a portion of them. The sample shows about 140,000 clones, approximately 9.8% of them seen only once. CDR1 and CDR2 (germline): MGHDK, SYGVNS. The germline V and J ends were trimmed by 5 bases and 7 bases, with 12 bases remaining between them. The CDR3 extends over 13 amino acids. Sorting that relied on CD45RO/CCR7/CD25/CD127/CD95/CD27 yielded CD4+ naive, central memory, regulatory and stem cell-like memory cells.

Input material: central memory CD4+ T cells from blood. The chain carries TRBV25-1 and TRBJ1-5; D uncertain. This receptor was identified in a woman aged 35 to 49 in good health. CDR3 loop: CASSRGQSQPQHF. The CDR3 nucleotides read TGTGCCAGCAGTAGAGGGCAATCCCAGCCCCAGCATTTT.